Presented here are 5 T cell receptor beta chains from one specimen sequenced in a study of blood T cells in healthy people across ages. It was with a sample-barcoded 5' primer and a J-beta primer mix that a second PCR of roughly 7 to 12 cycles was run. TCRdb re-called the 5' RACE reads through MiXCR, storing one row per CDR3 protein. The table has around 500,000 distinct CDR3 sequences, around half seen once. Sequencing was carried out using blood. Source of these receptors: an elderly man in good health.

This clonotype was observed a handful of times. The genes are TRBV20-1 and TRBJ2-1; D is undetermined. The V and J ends lost 5 bases and 14 bases respectively, with 16 bases between them. This CDR3 contains 11 residues. In germline, CDR1 is DFQATT, CDR2 SNEGSKA (reference sequence). CDR3 DNA sequence: TGCAGTGCTGGTCTCCCCCCCTATGAGTTCTTC. Translating gives CSAGLPPYEFF.

The chain recombines TRBV6-6 with TRBJ1-1; D gene unclear. V was shortened by 0 bases and J by 0 bases, with 8 bases between the two germline ends. Germline lookup yields CDR1 MNHNY and CDR2 SVGAGI (reference sequence). The CDR3 spans 15 residues. As DNA, the CDR3 is TGTGCCAGCAGTTACTCCCCCGGGGTGAACACTGAAGCTTTCTTT. This codes for CASSYSPGVNTEAFF.

The V and J genes are TRBV29-1 and TRBJ2-7; D is ambiguous. V was shortened by 6 bases and J by 0 bases, with 9 bases between the two germline ends. The CDR3 runs to 12 residues. Germline CDR1 is SQVTM and CDR2 is ANQGSEA. The CDR3 nucleotides read TGCAGCGTCGGCAGGAGCTCCTACGAGCAGTACTTC. Residues: CSVGRSSYEQYF.

This clonotype has more than one count but fewer than ten. V gene TRBV4-1 combines with J gene TRBJ2-7; 7 bases are a match to TRBD1. V lost 3 bases, J lost 3 bases, and 8 bases stayed unmatched. From germline, CDR1 is MGHRA and CDR2 YSYEKL. CDR3 length equals 15 residues. The CDR3: CASSHPTGPGYEQYF. CDR3 sequence (DNA): TGCGCCAGCAGCCACCCGACAGGGCCCGGCTACGAGCAGTACTTC.

The rearrangement uses TRBV5-1 and TRBJ2-5; 10 bases are shared with TRBD1. The DNA matches TRBJ2-7 better at its end, which makes the J call doubtful. CDR1 and CDR2 (germline): SGHRS, YFSETQ. The CDR3 spans 18 residues. In DNA form, the CDR3 reads TGCGCCAGCAGCTTGGTGGTCTTGGTGGGGACAGGGGCCCACGAGCAGTACTTC. Amino acids: CASSLVVLVGTGAHEQYF.